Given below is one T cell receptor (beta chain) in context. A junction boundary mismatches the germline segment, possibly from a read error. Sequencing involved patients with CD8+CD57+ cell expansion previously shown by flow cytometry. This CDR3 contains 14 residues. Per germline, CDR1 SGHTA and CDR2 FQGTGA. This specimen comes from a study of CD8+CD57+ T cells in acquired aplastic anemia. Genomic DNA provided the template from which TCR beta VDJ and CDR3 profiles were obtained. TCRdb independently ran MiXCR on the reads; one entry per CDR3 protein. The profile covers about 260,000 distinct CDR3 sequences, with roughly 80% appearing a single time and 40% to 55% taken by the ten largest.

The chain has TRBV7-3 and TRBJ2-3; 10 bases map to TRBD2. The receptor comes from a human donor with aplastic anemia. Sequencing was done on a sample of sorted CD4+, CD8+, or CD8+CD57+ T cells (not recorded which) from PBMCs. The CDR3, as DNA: TGTGCCAGCAGCATGACTAGCGGGCGTGCAGATACGCATTTT. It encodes CASSMTSGRADTHF.